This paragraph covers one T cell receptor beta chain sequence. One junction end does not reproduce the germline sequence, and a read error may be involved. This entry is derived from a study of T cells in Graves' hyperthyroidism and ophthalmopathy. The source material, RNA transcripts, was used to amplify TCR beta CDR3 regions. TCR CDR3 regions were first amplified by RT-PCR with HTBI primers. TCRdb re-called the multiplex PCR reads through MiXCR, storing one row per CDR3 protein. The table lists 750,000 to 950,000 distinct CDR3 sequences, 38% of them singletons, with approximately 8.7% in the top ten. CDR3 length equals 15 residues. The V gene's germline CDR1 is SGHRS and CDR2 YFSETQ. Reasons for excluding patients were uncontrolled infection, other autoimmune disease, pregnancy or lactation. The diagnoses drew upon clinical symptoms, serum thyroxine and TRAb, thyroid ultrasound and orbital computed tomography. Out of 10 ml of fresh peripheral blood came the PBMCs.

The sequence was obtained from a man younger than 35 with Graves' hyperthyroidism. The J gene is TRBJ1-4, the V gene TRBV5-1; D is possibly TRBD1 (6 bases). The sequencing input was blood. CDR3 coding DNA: TGCGCCAGCAGCCCCGGCCCGGGGGCGCGTGAAAAACTGCTTTTT. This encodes CASSPGPGAREKLLF.